This T cell receptor beta chain was retrieved from a study of metastatic and nonmetastatic thyroid tumors. Overall study: The study looked at repertoires side by side in blood and in tumor or nodule tissue from malignant and benign thyroid patients.

Germline CDR1 is MNHEY and CDR2 is SMNVEV (reference sequence). V lost 2 bases, J lost 8 bases, and 16 bases lay in between. The CDR3 consists of 15 residues. This clone was counted a few times. Its target is unknown. The study's findings and limits: Malignant thyroid tumors reportedly exceeded benign nodules significantly in TCR beta diversity, with the difference appearing in blood and tumor.

In the original processing: Differences in CDR3 between clinicopathological groups were drawn on to build a classifier intended to discriminate distant-metastatic papillary thyroid cancer patients. Through MiXCR, TCRdb re-clonotyped the PCR reads. What appears here as the V and J calls and clone size reflects TCRdb's work, not the paper's. The sample shows 7,700 or so clones, approximately 32% of them seen only once. Before thyroid surgery, none of the patients had received any treatment. The sequence derives from a female donor with papillary thyroid cancer or a benign thyroid nodule (not recorded which). Some clones in this sample may be carry-over from other donors' samples. This sequence joins TRBV27 and TRBJ2-1; maybe TRBD2 (6 bases). The specimen was tumor tissue. The CDR3 bases are TGTGCCAGCAGTTTACGGGACGGGAGAATCTATGAGCAGTTCTTC. It codes for CASSLRDGRIYEQFF.